In its sample, the clone carrying this T cell receptor (beta chain) was seen once. Antigen specificity is unknown. These data are taken from a study of long-term antiretroviral therapy in people with HIV. Study findings and constraints: The repertoire was dominated at all time points by clones expanded before ART. Gathering of blood took place between 2004 and 2017, possibly under older ART regimens.

The ends were cut back, 4 bases at V and 4 bases at J, with 14 bases in the middle. CDR1 and CDR2 (germline): SGHDT, YYEEEE. CDR3 length: 14 residues. Researchers ran immunoSEQ v3.0 at survey level. Generated by immunoSEQ multiplex PCR, the TCRdb table keeps only in-frame clones and is missing some. The table lists 20,000 or so clones, roughly 80% of them singletons. The J gene is TRBJ1-2, the V gene TRBV5-6; TRBD1 is a possible D gene (5 bases). Sequenced material: unsorted PBMCs, taken 0.5 years before starting antiretroviral therapy. The receptor comes from a man aged 18 to 35 with HIV. The CDR3 is CASSRGTDLYGYTF. The DNA of the CDR3 is TGTGCCAGCAGCCGTGGGACCGACCTCTATGGCTACACCTTC.